The 6 T cell receptor beta chains given below trace back to one sample, sequenced in a study of shared clonotypes between healthy human individuals. Clones were sequenced by immunoSEQ multiplex PCR, and TCRdb holds only the in-frame ones, with some missing. The sample consists of 1.5 million to 2.5 million clones, 85% to 95% of them appearing once. Only CD45RO-negative cells positively selected for CCR7 counted as naive CD8 cells, so terminally differentiated effector memory CD45RA+ cells were excluded. Sequencing was performed on naive CD8+ T cells sorted from blood. The receptors come from a man between 18 and 29 years old in good health.

The chain recombines TRBV6-5 with TRBJ2-2; weak D call: TRBD2 (5 bases). The germline V gene encodes CDR1 MNHEY and CDR2 SVGAGI. Trimming took 5 bases from V and 0 from J, leaving 10 bases between them. There are 15 residues in the CDR3. In nucleotides, the CDR3 is TGTGCCAGCAGTCTCCTAGCCGCGAACACCGGGGAGCTGTTTTTT. Translated, it gives CASSLLAANTGELFF.

This chain's CDR3 is CASSLVHRDGNYGYTF. The CDR3 DNA follows: TGTGCCAGCAGTTTAGTCCATCGGGACGGGAACTATGGCTACACCTTC. The chain uses TRBV27 and TRBJ1-2; D perhaps matches TRBD1 (5 bases). Looked up from germline, CDR1 is MNHEY and CDR2 is SMNVEV (reference sequence). The CDR3 length is 16 residues. Trimming took 2 bases from V and 2 from J, leaving 15 bases between them.

The chain couples TRBV2 to TRBJ2-7; weak D call: TRBD2 (6 bases). The CDR3 length is 16 residues. CDR1 and CDR2 (germline): SNHLY, FYNNEI. Trimming pared 3 bases from V and 0 bases from J, leaving 15 bases between. In DNA form, the CDR3 reads TGTGCCAGCAGTGACCCGGGACTTGGAAGCTCCTACGAGCAGTACTTC. Its protein is CASSDPGLGSSYEQYF.

V and J are TRBV28 and TRBJ1-5; TRBD1 aligns across 7 bases. The CDR3 has 16 residues. Trimming cost V 2 bases and J 5 bases; bases outside gene matches: 9. Germline-derived CDR1 and CDR2 are MDHEN and SYDVKM. The CDR3 nucleotides are TGTGCCAGCAGTTTACTGGGCAGGGGGAACCATCAGCCCCAGCATTTT. Translating it yields CASSLLGRGNHQPQHF. Full variable domain (remainder filled in from reference TRBV28 and TRBJ1-5): DVKVTQSSRYLVKRTGEKVFLECVQDMDHENMFWYRQDPGLGLRLIYFSYDVKMKEKGDIPEGYSVSREKKERFSLILESASTNQTSMYLCASSLLGRGNHQPQHFGDGTRLSIL.

Only one count was recorded for this clone. V usage is TRBV10-2 and J usage is TRBJ2-7; 8 bases are shared with TRBD1. The CDR3 extends over 13 amino acids. CDR1 WSHSY and CDR2 SAAADI come from the germline V gene. Trimming took 5 bases from V and 3 from J; bases not matched to a gene: 3. The CDR3 DNA sequence: TGCGCCAGCAGTAGGACAGGGATCTACGAGCAGTACTTC. This sequence encodes CASSRTGIYEQYF.

The chain is built from TRBV7-9 and TRBJ2-2; no clear D gene. The CDR3 is 14 residues long. Germline CDR1 reads SEHNR; CDR2 reads FQNEAQ (reference sequence). V gave up 2 bases and J gave up 7 bases, with 11 bases separating them. CDR3 bases: TGTGCCAGCAGCTTAAAGGACGACATCGGGGAGCTGTTTTTT. This codes for CASSLKDDIGELFF.